This T cell receptor (beta chain) appears in the sequencing data of a study of metastatic and nonmetastatic thyroid tumors. About the research overall: Across peripheral blood and tumor or nodule tissue samples taken from malignant and benign thyroid patients, the repertoires were compared with one another.

Until they underwent thyroid surgery, no patient had received any treatment. About this clone itself: Its target is not known.

Study findings and constraints: For both blood and tumor, malignant thyroid tumors reportedly showed significantly higher TCR beta diversity than benign nodules did.

Per the study methods: Built for papillary thyroid cancer, a distant-metastasis classifier drew on CDR3 differences across clinicopathological groups. TCRdb called clones again from the PCR reads with MiXCR. The V and J calls were determined by TCRdb, not by the authors. The sample lists 6,000 to 9,000 clones, around 30% occurring once. The length of the CDR3 is 15 residues. Germline loops: CDR1 SGHVS, CDR2 FQNEAQ. J lost 0 bases, V lost 4 bases, and 6 bases had no gene match. This chain joins TRBV7-8 and TRBJ2-7, with 7 bases lining up with TRBD2. Sequencing was performed on tumor tissue. This clonotype was obtained from a male donor with papillary thyroid cancer or a benign thyroid nodule (not recorded which). Some clones in this sample may be carry-over from other donors' samples. This CDR3 is CASSWTRRTSYEQYF. CDR3 coding DNA: TGTGCCAGCAGCTGGACTAGGCGGACCTCCTACGAGCAGTACTTC.